The 29 T cell receptor beta chains below come from one sample, sequenced in a study of T cells in Graves' hyperthyroidism and ophthalmopathy. The CDR3 regions of TCR beta were amplified from RNA transcripts. HTBI primers drove first-round RT-PCR of the TCR CDR3. TCRdb independently ran MiXCR on the multiplex PCR reads; one entry per CDR3 protein. Among a few hundred thousand distinct CDR3 sequences listed, 13% to 15% were seen once. The sample was blood. Receptors originate from a woman in her forties or fifties with Graves' hyperthyroidism that later progressed to Graves' ophthalmopathy.

V and J are TRBV9 and TRBJ1-2; 10 bases are shared with TRBD1. CDR1 and CDR2 from the germline V gene are SGDLS and YYNGEE. The CDR3 is 14 amino acids. V trimming: 5 bases; J trimming: 0 bases; junction bases outside the gene matches: 1. The DNA for the CDR3 is TGTGCCAGCAGAGGACAGGGGGCTAACTATGGCTACACCTTC. It is translated as CASRGQGANYGYTF. The variable domain in full, completed from reference TRBV9 and TRBJ1-2, reads DSGVTQTPKHLITATGQRVTLRCSPRSGDLSVYWYQQSLDQGLQFLIQYYNGEERAKGNILERFSAQQFPDLHSELNLSSLELGDSALYFCASRGQGANYGYTFGSGTRLTVV.

This clonotype was detected ten times or more. The J gene is TRBJ2-3, the V gene TRBV7-6, with a possible D match to TRBD2 (5 bases). Germline CDR1 reads SGHVS; CDR2 reads FNYEAQ. The CDR3 extends over 15 amino acids. Trimming shortened V by 5 bases and J by 4 bases, and 16 bases separated the two germline ends. CDR3 residues: CASSLMLLVPDTQYF. In DNA form, the CDR3 reads TGTGCCAGCAGCCTGATGTTACTAGTACCAGATACGCAGTATTTT.

This clonotype appeared many times. The chain has TRBV3-1 and TRBJ1-4; D may be TRBD1 (6 bases). In germline, CDR1 is LGHDT, CDR2 YNNKEL (reference sequence). V dropped 4 bases and J dropped 11 bases, with 14 bases sitting between them. The CDR3 totals 13 residues. The CDR3 nucleotides are TGTGCCAGCAGCCCCTCTGACAGGAACAAACTGTTTTTT. This sequence encodes CASSPSDRNKLFF. The variable domain in full, completed from reference TRBV3-1 and TRBJ1-4, reads DTAVSQTPKYLVTQMGNDKSIKCEQNLGHDTMYWYKQDSKKFLKIMFSYNNKELIINETVPNRFSPKSPDKAHLNLHINSLELGDSAVYFCASSPSDRNKLFFGSGTQLSVL.

This clonotype was seen ten or more times. The V and J genes are TRBV29-1 and TRBJ1-1; D perhaps matches TRBD1 (6 bases). Germline CDR1 is SQVTM and CDR2 is ANQGSEA. The CDR3 spans 12 residues. Deletions cut 4 bases from V and 1 base from J, with 7 bases between. The CDR3 reads CSVARGNTEAFF. DNA for the CDR3: TGCAGCGTTGCCAGGGGGAACACTGAAGCTTTCTTT.

There are many counts of this clonotype. The gene calls are TRBV3-1 and TRBJ2-5; no clear D gene. V gave up 0 bases and J gave up 9 bases, with 17 bases separating them. CDR1 is LGHDT and CDR2 is YNNKEL in the germline V gene (reference sequence). The CDR3 covers 15 residues. CDR3 DNA: TGTGCCAGCAGCCAAGATACCGGGCTCCCTTGGGCCCAGTACTTC. Encoded protein: CASSQDTGLPWAQYF.

Many counts were recorded for this clonotype. For the CDR3, the DNA is TGTGCCAGCTGCCCCTCCTCCTATTACGAGCAGTACTTC. This sequence encodes CASCPSSYYEQYF. The rearrangement uses TRBV6-2 or TRBV6-3 and TRBJ2-7; no clear D gene. The V end lost 8 bases, the J end lost 4 bases, and 15 bases lay between the germline ends. The CDR3 has 13 amino acids. The germline V gene has CDR1 MNHEY and CDR2 SVGEGT.

This clonotype was seen a few times. This sequence joins TRBV5-8 and TRBJ2-3, with 9 bases aligning to TRBD2. This CDR3 has 15 residues. Germline CDR1 SGHTS, CDR2 YDEGEE. Trimming cost V 5 bases and J 1 base; bases outside gene matches: 5. The CDR3 sequence is CASSSGTSRTDTQYF. CDR3 DNA sequence: TGTGCCAGCAGTTCCGGGACTAGCCGCACAGATACGCAGTATTTT. Full variable domain (rest looked up from reference TRBV5-8 and TRBJ2-3): EAGVTQSPTHLIKTRGQQATLRCSPISGHTSVYWYQQALGLGLQFLLWYDEGEERNRGNFPPRFSGRQFPNYSSELNVNALELEDSALYLCASSSGTSRTDTQYFGPGTRLTVL.

Many counts were recorded for this clonotype. The chain employs TRBV12-3 or TRBV12-4 and TRBJ1-3; D not resolved. CDR3 length: 14 amino acids. The V end lost 5 bases, the J end lost 4 bases, and 12 bases lay between the germline ends. CDR3 DNA: TGTGCCAGCAGTCCGAGGAGACCAGGAAACACCATATATTTT. Protein sequence: CASSPRRPGNTIYF.

This clonotype has ten or more counts. The gene calls are TRBV7-9 and TRBJ2-7; D perhaps matches TRBD2 (6 bases). Germline CDR1 reads SEHNR; CDR2 reads FQNEAQ (reference sequence). CDR3 length: 13 amino acids. V lost 1 base, J lost 6 bases, and 10 bases lay in between. The CDR3 nucleotides are TGTGCCAGCAGCTTAGTTCAGGGAGGCGAGCAGTACTTC. Its protein product is CASSLVQGGEQYF.

This clonotype appeared a few times. The chain has TRBV19 and TRBJ2-1, with TRBD2 as a possible D gene (5 bases). The germline V gene encodes CDR1 LNHDA and CDR2 SQIVND (reference sequence). The germline V and J ends were trimmed by 10 bases and 3 bases, with 16 bases remaining between them. The CDR3 is 14 residues long. The CDR3 coding sequence is TGTGCCACCGCTAGCTTCAGGAACTACAATGAGCAGTTCTTC. Translating gives CATASFRNYNEQFF.

The V call is TRBV11-2, the J call TRBJ2-5; no clear D. The CDR3 extends over 15 amino acids. Per germline, CDR1 SGHAT and CDR2 FQNNGV. Trimming left V 4 bases short and J 1 base short, with 13 bases between. The CDR3 nucleotides are TGTGCCAGCAGCTGGGGTCGACGGAGCCAAGAGACCCAGTACTTC. Its translation is CASSWGRRSQETQYF.

This clonotype was found many times. The chain has TRBV12-3 or TRBV12-4 and TRBJ2-5; D is uncertain. Between the trimmed V and J ends, which lost 6 bases and 2 bases, there was a span of 10 bases. The CDR3 is made up of 13 amino acids. The CDR3 spells CASRPRGQETQYF. In DNA, the CDR3 is TGTGCCAGCAGACCCCGAGGACAAGAGACCCAGTACTTC.

This clonotype showed up many times. V is TRBV5-1 and J is TRBJ2-3, with D possibly matching TRBD2 (6 bases). The V gene's germline CDR1 is SGHRS and CDR2 YFSETQ. The CDR3 loop spans 14 amino acids. Deletions cut 7 bases from V and 0 bases from J, with 12 bases between. DNA for the CDR3: TGCGCCAGCCGGGAGACCTTAAGCACAGATACGCAGTATTTT. It is translated as CASRETLSTDTQYF.

About this clonotype: This clone may be a read error of a much larger clone one base away. The conserved phenylalanine or tryptophan is not found at the CDR3 terminus, so this likely reflects a read error. The chain couples TRBV2 to TRBJ2-1, with D possibly being TRBD2 (5 bases). The CDR3 loop spans 15 amino acids. Per the germline V gene, CDR1 is SNHLY and CDR2 is FYNNEI. The V end was cut by 5 bases, the J end by 6 bases, with 17 bases between. The CDR3 coding sequence is TGTGCCAGCAGTAAGTTAGGACTCAGTCTCAATGAGCAGTTCTCC. Translation gives CASSKLGLSLNEQFS.

This clonotype was seen ten or more times. The V call is TRBV28, the J call TRBJ2-5; the D is unclear. Germline CDR1 and CDR2: MDHEN and SYDVKM. V lost 7 bases and J lost 5, with 11 bases in between. The CDR3 contains 12 residues. Written as DNA, the CDR3 is TGTGCCAGCACCTCGCCTTGGGAGACCCAGTACTTC. Translating it yields CASTSPWETQYF. The full variable domain, its missing parts supplied by reference TRBV28 and TRBJ2-5, is DVKVTQSSRYLVKRTGEKVFLECVQDMDHENMFWYRQDPGLGLRLIYFSYDVKMKEKGDIPEGYSVSREKKERFSLILESASTNQTSMYLCASTSPWETQYFGPGTRLLVL.

This clonotype was detected ten times or more. The chain is built from TRBV6-1 and TRBJ2-3, with D possibly matching TRBD2 (7 bases). The V end lost 11 bases, the J end lost 0 bases, and 12 bases lay between the germline ends. This CDR3 contains 13 residues. Germline CDR1 is MNHNS and CDR2 is SASEGT. The CDR3 spells CAERDTSTDTQYF. DNA of the CDR3: TGTGCCGAGCGGGACACTAGCACAGATACGCAGTATTTT.

This clonotype was observed a few times. The chain couples TRBV29-1 to TRBJ1-2; D ambiguous. In germline, CDR1 is SQVTM, CDR2 ANQGSEA. The CDR3 totals 12 residues. V was trimmed by 3 bases and J by 2 bases, leaving 7 bases between them. In DNA form, the CDR3 reads TGCAGCGTTGAGGCCACAAACTATGGCTACACCTTC. Translated, it gives CSVEATNYGYTF.

This clonotype has more than one count but fewer than ten. The V call is TRBV19, the J call TRBJ1-5, with D hard to call. Trimming pared 3 bases from V and 2 bases from J, leaving 5 bases between. CDR1 and CDR2 from the germline V gene are LNHDA and SQIVND (reference sequence). This CDR3 has 13 amino acids. Here the CDR3 reads CASSMGGNQPQHF. The CDR3 DNA is TGTGCCAGTAGTATGGGAGGCAATCAGCCCCAGCATTTT.

The CDR3 loop is CAISGQGNREAFF. The CDR3 DNA follows: TGTGCCATCAGTGGACAGGGTAACAGGGAAGCTTTCTTT. The J gene is TRBJ1-1, the V gene TRBV10-3, with 7 bases that match TRBD1. CDR1 and CDR2 (germline): ENHRY, SYGVKD. The J segment lost 8 bases and the V segment lost 4 bases, leaving 7 bases of the junction unmatched. The CDR3 totals 13 residues.

The chain is built from TRBV12-3 or TRBV12-4 and TRBJ1-1, with 7 bases fitting TRBD1. The CDR3 has 14 residues. Germline trimming cut 11 bases from V and 0 bases from J; bases unmatched to any gene: 9. The CDR3 loop reads CAGGRDSLNTEAFF. In DNA, the CDR3 is TGTGCCGGGGGCCGGGACAGCCTGAACACTGAAGCTTTCTTT.

This clonotype was recorded many times. V and J are TRBV29-1 and TRBJ2-2, with D perhaps TRBD1 (6 bases). The germline V and J ends were trimmed by 6 bases and 0 bases, with 8 bases remaining between them. Germline V gene data show CDR1 as SQVTM and CDR2 as ANQGSEA. The CDR3 is 13 amino acids. This CDR3 is CSVDSPNTGELFF. CDR3 DNA: TGCAGCGTGGACAGTCCGAACACCGGGGAGCTGTTTTTT.

This chain connects TRBV2 to TRBJ2-1, with TRBD2 matching 11 bases. Germline CDR1 SNHLY, CDR2 FYNNEI. CDR3 size: 15 residues. With 8 bases clipped from V and 7 bases from J, the junction kept 10 bases outside the gene matches. CDR3 residues: CASAVAGGPGNEQFF. CDR3 nucleotide sequence: TGTGCCAGCGCCGTAGCGGGAGGGCCAGGTAATGAGCAGTTCTTC.

V usage is TRBV20-1 and J usage is TRBJ2-3; 12 bases are shared with TRBD2. V lost 5 bases to trimming and J lost 7 bases; unmatched junction nucleotides: 16. This CDR3 spans 17 amino acids. Germline-derived CDR1 and CDR2 are DFQATT and SNEGSKA (reference sequence). The CDR3 DNA reads as TGCAGTGCTTCTGGACCGGCTAGCGGGAGGGCCTATAATACGCAGTATTTT. This translates into CSASGPASGRAYNTQYF.

The table lists this clonotype with many counts. This rearrangement joins TRBV2 to TRBJ2-5; 8 nucleotides align to TRBD2. V lost 10 bases to trimming and J lost 2 bases; unmatched junction nucleotides: 6. Germline CDR1 is SNHLY and CDR2 is FYNNEI. This CDR3 spans 13 amino acids. DNA for the CDR3: TGTGCCAATGGCACGGGGGGGCAAGAGACCCAGTACTTC. Translation: CANGTGGQETQYF.

This clonotype occurred many times. This chain links TRBV5-1 with TRBJ2-1, with 7 positions matching TRBD2. Germline values: CDR1 SGHRS, CDR2 YFSETQ. This CDR3 has 14 residues. V gave up 0 bases and J gave up 10 bases; unmatched junction bases: 7. The CDR3 DNA is TGCGCCAGCAGCTTGGGGGGGGGAAATGAGGAGCAGTTCTTC. Protein: CASSLGGGNEEQFF.

This clonotype has a count of ten or more. The chain employs TRBV20-1 and TRBJ2-3; 14 bases line up with TRBD2. Germline loops: CDR1 DFQATT, CDR2 SNEGSKA (reference sequence). This CDR3 is 16 amino acids long. V trimming: 3 bases; J trimming: 2 bases; junction bases outside the gene matches: 4. CDR3 residues: CSARGGLAGVTDTQYF. In nucleotides, the CDR3 is TGCAGTGCTAGGGGGGGACTAGCGGGAGTCACAGATACGCAGTATTTT.

This clonotype was seen at least ten times. The CDR3 region is CASTASGNTGELFF. In nucleotides, the CDR3 is TGCGCCAGCACGGCTAGCGGGAACACCGGGGAGCTGTTTTTT. V is TRBV10-1 and J is TRBJ2-2; 7 bases line up with TRBD2. Germline loops: CDR1 WNHNN, CDR2 SYGVQD (reference sequence). The CDR3 sequence is 14 residues long. V lost 7 bases to trimming and J lost 1 base; unmatched junction nucleotides: 3.

The rearrangement uses TRBV20-1 and TRBJ2-7; TRBD2 matches 7 bases. This CDR3 is 15 amino acids long. Trimming removed 0 bases from V and 3 bases from J; junction bases left unmatched: 8. Germline CDR1 is DFQATT and CDR2 is SNEGSKA (reference sequence). CDR3 nucleotide sequence: TGCAGTGCTAGAGATCGGACTAGTACACACTACGAGCAGTACTTC. Its translation: CSARDRTSTHYEQYF.

This clonotype was seen many times. This chain connects TRBV28 to TRBJ1-1, with 7 bases matching TRBD1. CDR3 length: 16 residues. Germline loops: CDR1 MDHEN, CDR2 SYDVKM. With V trimmed by 1 base and J by 6 bases, 11 bases remained unmatched. CDR3 sequence: CASSLLNRAGGSEAFF. The CDR3 DNA reads as TGTGCCAGCAGTTTATTAAACCGGGCAGGGGGGTCTGAAGCTTTCTTT.